This T cell receptor (beta chain) was retrieved from a study of technical replicates of blood from a few donors. V was pared by 2 bases and J by 0 bases, with 8 bases between. Per germline, CDR1 SGHAT and CDR2 FQNNGV. This CDR3 has 15 residues. TCRdb's table, derived via immunoSEQ multiplex PCR, lists solely in-frame clones and lacks some. The sample consists of more than 65,000 clones, roughly nine tenths of them appearing once. The rearrangement links TRBV11-2 to TRBJ2-1; possible D gene TRBD1, 5 bases. The source of this sequence is a human donor in good health. Some clones in this sample may be carry-over from other donors' samples. Sequenced: T cells isolated from PBMCs. This chain's CDR3 is CASSLTGYSYNEQFF. For the CDR3, the DNA is TGTGCCAGCAGCTTAACAGGCTACTCCTACAATGAGCAGTTCTTC.